A single TCR beta chain is shown here with its context. Its specificity is not known. This entry comes from a study of T cells in Graves' hyperthyroidism and ophthalmopathy. The CDR3 contains 14 residues. Germline CDR1 MNHEY, CDR2 SVGEGT. V lost 2 bases, J lost 1 base, and 6 bases lay in between. General study findings and limits: In simple terms, a model built on 13 V-J features told ophthalmopathy apart from stable hyperthyroidism.

Using RNA transcripts as the source, TCR beta CDR3 regions were amplified. An initial round of RT-PCR targeting the TCR CDR3 relied on the HTBI primer set. TCRdb ran MiXCR on the multiplex PCR reads and lists one entry per CDR3 protein. Of over 650,000 distinct CDR3 sequences detected, over 15% appear once; the ten largest clones hold under 10%. The chain recombines TRBV6-2 or TRBV6-3 with TRBJ1-5, with D hard to call. Specimen: blood. The clonotype comes from a man aged 18 to 30 with Graves' hyperthyroidism. The chain's CDR3 is CASSYPGSNQPQHF. The CDR3, as DNA: TGTGCCAGCAGTTACCCGGGGAGCAATCAGCCCCAGCATTTT.